The next 10 T cell receptor beta chains were all read from a single sample in a study of blood T cell repertoires in COVID-19. TCRdb keeps only in-frame clones here, not all; method: immunoSEQ multiplex PCR. The profile shows some 80,000 clones, 75% to 85% of them singletons. The sample comprised peripheral blood. Receptors were obtained from an elderly woman with active or convalescent COVID-19.

The rearrangement joins TRBV19 to TRBJ1-1; TRBD1 matches 9 bases. In germline, CDR1 is LNHDA, CDR2 SQIVND (reference sequence). The CDR3 sequence is 18 residues long. The J segment lost 1 base and the V segment lost 0 bases, leaving 9 bases of the junction unmatched. The CDR3 nucleotides read TGTGCCAGTAGTATAGACCCTTACAGGGGGCGGAGGAACACTGAAGCTTTCTTT. Translating gives CASSIDPYRGRRNTEAFF.

The chain links TRBV19 to TRBJ1-1; the match to TRBD1 covers 9 bases. The CDR3 has 15 residues. The germline CDR1 and CDR2 sequences are LNHDA and SQIVND (reference sequence). J gave up 4 bases and V 5 bases, and 8 bases lay outside the gene matches. CDR3 sequence reads: CASSGNRGLGTEAFF. Written as DNA, the CDR3 is TGTGCCAGTAGTGGGAACAGGGGGCTGGGCACTGAAGCTTTCTTT.

The chain is built from TRBV27 and TRBJ2-7; the D gene is possibly TRBD2 (6 bases). CDR1 and CDR2 (germline): MNHEY, SMNVEV (reference sequence). CDR3 length: 15 amino acids. V was trimmed by 0 bases and J by 5 bases, leaving 14 bases between them. CDR3 region: CASSLSGLTVHEQYF. As DNA, the CDR3 is TGTGCCAGCAGTTTATCGGGACTTACGGTCCACGAGCAGTACTTC.

This clone was counted a single time. This rearrangement joins TRBV6-5 to TRBJ1-1; TRBD1 matches 7 bases. Germline CDR1 and CDR2: MNHEY and SVGAGI. V lost 6 bases, J lost 2 bases, and 6 bases stayed unmatched. This CDR3 is 14 amino acids long. This CDR3 reads CASREGQSNTEAFF. The CDR3 DNA reads as TGTGCCAGCAGGGAGGGACAGTCCAACACTGAAGCTTTCTTT.

The chain recombines TRBV4-1 with TRBJ2-3; possible D gene TRBD1, 5 bases. CDR1 is MGHRA and CDR2 is YSYEKL in the germline V gene. The CDR3 has 17 amino acids. V lost 5 bases and J 2 bases, leaving 20 bases between the germline ends. CDR3 coding DNA: TGCGCCAGCAGCGGAGCGCTCCGGACAACTTTCACAGATACGCAGTATTTT. It codes for CASSGALRTTFTDTQYF.

The chain combines TRBV7-2 with TRBJ2-7; D possibly corresponds to TRBD1 (6 bases). This CDR3 region has 14 residues. V was trimmed by 2 bases and J by 2 bases, leaving 10 bases between them. Germline-derived CDR1 and CDR2 are SGHTA and FQGNSA. This CDR3 reads CASSLSDRTYEQYF. CDR3 bases: TGTGCCAGCAGCTTAAGTGACAGGACCTACGAGCAGTACTTC.

The CDR3, as DNA: TGTGCCAGCAGCTCAACCACTAGCGGGGGGAGTGCGCAGTATTTT. Amino acid sequence: CASSSTTSGGSAQYF. The chain is built from TRBV7-2 and TRBJ2-3; 12 nucleotides line up with TRBD2. Germline CDR1 SGHTA, CDR2 FQGNSA. This CDR3 is built from 15 residues. V lost 4 bases, J lost 10 bases, and 9 bases stayed unmatched. Combining the CDR3 with reference TRBV7-2 and TRBJ2-3 gives the whole variable domain GAGVSQSPSNKVTEKGKDVELRCDPISGHTALYWYRQSLGQGLEFLIYFQGNSAPDKSGLPSDRFSAERTGGSVSTLTIQRTQQEDSAVYLCASSSTTSGGSAQYFGPGTRLTVL.

The V and J genes are TRBV18 and TRBJ2-4; possibly TRBD2 for D (6 bases). CDR1 and CDR2 (germline): KGHSH, LQKENI. Trimming removed 3 bases from V and 6 bases from J, with 15 bases in between. CDR3 size: 15 residues. Here the CDR3 reads CASSPEGRVGNIQYF. CDR3 coding DNA: TGTGCCAGCTCACCGGAGGGCAGGGTGGGAAACATTCAGTACTTC.

The J gene is TRBJ2-5, the V gene TRBV3-1 (or the pseudogene TRBV3-2); possible D gene TRBD2, 5 bases. In germline, CDR1 is LGHDT, CDR2 YNNKEL (reference sequence). The CDR3 runs to 14 residues. V was clipped by 1 base and J by 1 base, with 7 bases between them. The DNA of the CDR3 is TGTGCCAGCAGCCAAGCCAGCGGCCAAGAGACCCAGTACTTC. It encodes CASSQASGQETQYF.

The chain combines TRBV5-1 with TRBJ1-4; a weak D match, TRBD1 (5 bases). The CDR3 is 17 amino acids. V dropped 0 bases and J dropped 0 bases, with 12 bases sitting between them. The germline CDR1 and CDR2 sequences are SGHRS and YFSETQ. This CDR3 reads CASSLGRQLATNEKLFF. CDR3 nucleotides: TGCGCCAGCAGCTTGGGTAGACAGCTTGCAACTAATGAAAAACTGTTTTTT.